The present entry profiles one T cell receptor beta chain with its context. Its target is unknown. A much larger clone differs from this one at a single base, so this may be a read error. TCR beta CDR3 regions were amplified from RNA transcripts. The study used the HTBI primer set for a first-round RT-PCR of the TCR CDR3. TCRdb reprocessed the multiplex PCR reads with MiXCR, giving one entry per CDR3 protein. There are 300,000 to 400,000 distinct CDR3 sequences in the sample; roughly a fifth occur only once, and about 50% lies in the top ten. The data derive from a study of T cells in Graves' hyperthyroidism and ophthalmopathy. Findings and limits, study-wide: Ophthalmopathy was identified by the model a median around 6.3 months ahead of onset. Through a model of 13 V-J features, ophthalmopathy was separated from stable hyperthyroidism.

Researchers defined stable Graves' hyperthyroidism as no ophthalmopathy progression within 18 months. Recently diagnosed hyperthyroidism of less than 2 months' duration affected patients aged 18 to 65. The CDR3 extends over 13 amino acids. In germline, CDR1 is LGHDT, CDR2 YNNKEL (reference sequence). The receptor was derived from a woman in her fifties or sixties with Graves' hyperthyroidism. The chain employs TRBV3-1 and TRBJ2-5; 7 nucleotides agree with TRBD1. Material for sequencing was blood. CDR3 amino acids: CASSLGTVKTRYF. The CDR3 bases are TGTGCCAGCAGCCTAGGGACAGTAAAGACCCGGTACTTC.